This T cell receptor (beta chain) was observed in a study of human T cells and chemical hapten exposure. Germline assignment: CDR1 PRHDT and CDR2 FYEKMQ (reference sequence). Trimming cost V 5 bases and J 3 bases; bases outside gene matches: 5. The CDR3 totals 14 residues. In regard to this clonotype: The antigen remains undetermined.

The study's findings and limits: Clustering by CDR3 similarity yielded significantly more large clusters from expanded TCRs than controls.

Time point reported: patch test 1, 2 weeks after DPC sensitization. Treatment reported: therapeutic diphenylcyclopropenone sensitization with weekly scalp DPC. From the RACE reads, TCRdb called clonotypes with MiXCR, one entry per CDR3 protein. This table has fewer than 500,000 distinct CDR3 sequences, more than 4.5% appearing once. The rearrangement links TRBV13 to TRBJ2-7; 9 positions agree with TRBD2. Sequencing was performed on whole blood, taken in connection with sensitization to the hapten diphenylcyclopropenone (DPC). The source is a woman aged 50 to 65 with alopecia areata. Some clones in this sample may be carry-over from other donors' samples. CDR3 amino acids: CASSPRTSDYEQYF. In nucleotides, the CDR3 is TGTGCCAGCAGCCCCCGGACTAGCGACTACGAGCAGTACTTC.